Listed here are 29 T cell receptor beta chains from one sample, sequenced in a study of shared clonotypes between healthy human individuals. TCRdb's copy holds only in-frame clones and misses some; the assay was immunoSEQ multiplex PCR. The table includes under 1 million clones, roughly 96% detected once. Naive CD8 isolation took CD45RO-negative cells positively selected for CCR7 and excluded terminally differentiated effector memory CD45RA+ cells. The specimen was naive CD8+ T cells sorted from blood. These TCRs come from a man under 40 in good health.

This chain connects TRBV9 to TRBJ2-1; D uncertain. The V gene lost 0 bases and the J gene lost 0 bases, with 13 bases spanning the gap. CDR1 is SGDLS, CDR2 YYNGEE, per germline. The CDR3 extends over 17 amino acids. CDR3 protein: CASSVGDSGVSYNEQFF. CDR3 in DNA: TGTGCCAGCAGCGTAGGTGATTCGGGCGTCTCCTACAATGAGCAGTTCTTC.

The rearrangement links TRBV6-6 to TRBJ1-4; D is unclear. V shed 0 bases and J shed 3 bases, with 5 bases lying between them. The CDR3 length is 14 residues. From germline, CDR1 is MNHNY and CDR2 SVGAGI (reference sequence). CDR3 sequence: CASSYSRSNEKLFF. CDR3 nucleotide sequence: TGTGCCAGCAGTTACTCGCGGTCTAATGAAAAACTGTTTTTT.

This clone occurred once. V gene TRBV13 combines with J gene TRBJ2-7, with TRBD2 matching over 11 bases. The J segment lost 4 bases and the V segment lost 4 bases, leaving 9 bases of the junction unmatched. Germline CDR1 reads PRHDT; CDR2 reads FYEKMQ (reference sequence). The CDR3 is made up of 16 amino acids. CDR3 DNA: TGTGCCAGCAGCTCTTTCACTAGCGGGGGAAAGTACGAGCAGTACTTC. Encoded protein: CASSSFTSGGKYEQYF.

The chain joins TRBV27 to TRBJ1-2, with a weak D call TRBD1 (6 bases). V was clipped by 2 bases and J by 5 bases, with 15 bases between them. Germline CDR1 and CDR2: MNHEY and SMNVEV (reference sequence). This CDR3 comprises 15 residues. The DNA for the CDR3 is TGTGCCAGCAGTTTAGTTCTGGGGGCTGGTTATGGCTACACCTTC. Protein product: CASSLVLGAGYGYTF.

V and J are TRBV27 and TRBJ2-6, with D perhaps given as TRBD1 or TRBD2 (6 bases each). The CDR3 is made up of 17 amino acids. V was pared by 6 bases and J by 2 bases, with 17 bases between. Germline CDR1 reads MNHEY; CDR2 reads SMNVEV (reference sequence). Here the CDR3 DNA reads TGTGCCAGCAGCCCCACGGGGGCTGGAGCTGGGGCCAACGTCCTGACTTTC. Encoded protein: CASSPTGAGAGANVLTF.

V gene TRBV10-3 combines with J gene TRBJ2-7; D assignment may be TRBD1 or TRBD2 (5 bases each). The CDR3 contains 18 residues. V was trimmed by 10 bases and J by 5 bases, leaving 33 bases between them. CDR1 is ENHRY, CDR2 SYGVKD, per germline. CDR3 nucleotides: TGTGCCACCACCTCCCCCACGAGCGGCAGGGCTTCGGCGGACGAGCAGTACTTC. Its protein is CATTSPTSGRASADEQYF.

The chain recombines TRBV4-3 with TRBJ1-2; D not certain. V was cut by 0 bases and J by 4 bases, with 21 bases left in between. CDR3 length equals 18 residues. Germline CDR1 and CDR2: LGHNA and YSLEER. The CDR3 here is CASSQDRALGKWAYGYTF. The DNA for the CDR3 is TGCGCCAGCAGCCAAGATCGAGCGCTGGGGAAGTGGGCCTATGGCTACACCTTC.

CDR3 residues: CASSMYRVDTEAFF. CDR3 coding DNA: TGTGCCAGTAGTATGTACAGGGTGGACACTGAAGCTTTCTTT. This chain uses TRBV19 with TRBJ1-1, with D maybe TRBD1 (6 bases). Trimming stripped 3 bases from V and 3 bases from J, with 11 bases between. Germline lookup yields CDR1 LNHDA and CDR2 SQIVND (reference sequence). The CDR3 is 14 residues long.

This clone was seen only once. The V call is TRBV5-6, the J call TRBJ2-7; D is unresolved. V was clipped by 4 bases and J by 2 bases, with 13 bases between them. Germline V gene data show CDR1 as SGHDT and CDR2 as YYEEEE. This CDR3 is built from 14 residues. The CDR3 is CASSAWTETYEQYF. CDR3 bases: TGTGCCAGCAGCGCCTGGACGGAAACCTACGAGCAGTACTTC.

Remarks on this clone: At one end, the junction sequence differs from germline, possibly due to a read error. The chain carries TRBV2 and TRBJ1-2; D gene uncertain. This CDR3 has 14 amino acids. Per germline, CDR1 SNHLY and CDR2 FYNNEI. The CDR3 coding sequence is TGTGCCAGCAGCGAAGCCCTCGGAGCCTATGGCTACACCTTC. It is translated as CASSEALGAYGYTF. Full variable domain (rest looked up from reference TRBV2 and TRBJ1-2): EPEVTQTPSHQVTQMGQEVILRCVPISNHLYFYWYRQILGQKVEFLVSFYNNEISEKSEIFDDQFSVERPDGSNFTLKIRSTKLEDSAMYFCASSEALGAYGYTFGSGTRLTVV.

This clone showed up just once. This specimen includes other DNA sequences encoding the same CDR3. The chain employs TRBV7-9 and TRBJ1-3; D remains unclear. Trimming pared 9 bases from V and 2 bases from J, leaving 5 bases between. The CDR3 has 11 residues. From germline, CDR1 is SEHNR and CDR2 FQNEAQ (reference sequence). The CDR3 is CASSPGNTIYF. The CDR3 nucleotides are TGTGCCAGTTCCCCTGGAAACACCATATATTTT. The full variable domain, rest sourced from reference TRBV7-9 and TRBJ1-3, is DTGVSQNPRHKITKRGQNVTFRCDPISEHNRLYWYRQTLGQGPEFLTYFQNEAQLEKSRLLSDRFSAERPKGSFSTLEIQRTEQGDSAMYLCASSPGNTIYFGEGSWLTVV.

This clone was seen a handful of times. This rearrangement joins TRBV11-3 to TRBJ1-1; perhaps TRBD1 as D (5 bases). Germline V gene lookup returns CDR1 SGHNT and CDR2 YENEEA. This CDR3 has 13 residues. V gave up 2 bases and J gave up 8 bases, with 12 bases separating them. The CDR3 region is CASSLSPNREAFF. In nucleotides, the CDR3 is TGTGCCAGCAGCTTATCGCCGAACAGGGAAGCTTTCTTT.

CDR3: CASSQPAGNEQFF. Written as DNA, the CDR3 is TGCGCCAGCAGCCAACCCGCGGGGAATGAGCAGTTCTTC. The V and J genes are TRBV4-1 and TRBJ2-1, with a tentative D call TRBD2 (6 bases). The CDR3 sequence is 13 residues long. Trimming took off 2 bases at V and 7 bases at J, with 9 bases between the two ends. Germline V CDR1 and CDR2: MGHRA, YSYEKL.

The V gene is TRBV6-1, the J gene TRBJ2-2; D tentatively fits TRBD1 or TRBD2 (5 bases each). V lost 2 bases and J 3 bases, leaving 7 bases between the germline ends. The V gene's germline CDR1 is MNHNS and CDR2 SASEGT. The CDR3 extends over 14 amino acids. This CDR3 is CASSEWGYTGELFF. In DNA, the CDR3 is TGTGCCAGCAGTGAATGGGGGTACACCGGGGAGCTGTTTTTT.

V gene TRBV4-3 combines with J gene TRBJ2-3, with 8 bases matching TRBD2. The V and J ends lost 3 bases and 3 bases, in that order; junction bases with no gene match: 8. The length of the CDR3 is 16 residues. Germline V gene data show CDR1 as LGHNA and CDR2 as YSLEER. CDR3 coding DNA: TGCGCCAGCAGCCACTCAGCGGGAGCAGTAACAGATACGCAGTATTTT. Its protein product is CASSHSAGAVTDTQYF.

The V and J genes are TRBV7-6 and TRBJ2-5; the D gene is possibly TRBD2 (7 bases). Trimming pared 5 bases from V and 4 bases from J, leaving 14 bases between. This CDR3 is built from 14 residues. Germline V lookup: CDR1 SGHVS, CDR2 FNYEAQ. CDR3 amino acids: CASSRGAPLETQYF. The CDR3 DNA is TGTGCCAGCAGCCGGGGGGCTCCCTTAGAGACCCAGTACTTC.

V and J are TRBV27 and TRBJ1-2; D might be TRBD1 (5 bases). The CDR3 length is 14 residues. The V gene lost 0 bases and the J gene lost 7 bases, with 12 bases spanning the gap. CDR1 and CDR2 (germline): MNHEY, SMNVEV (reference sequence). The CDR3 sequence: CASSLSRGASGYTF. CDR3 DNA sequence: TGTGCCAGCAGTTTATCAAGGGGCGCTTCTGGCTACACCTTC.

This chain links TRBV7-9 with TRBJ2-5; the D is unclear. Germline V lookup: CDR1 SEHNR, CDR2 FQNEAQ (reference sequence). This CDR3 is built from 12 residues. V was trimmed by 4 bases and J by 5 bases, leaving 8 bases between them. This CDR3 is CASSSGVETQYF. The CDR3 DNA is TGTGCCAGCAGCTCGGGTGTGGAGACCCAGTACTTC.

This chain joins TRBV28 and TRBJ2-7; 8 nucleotides align to TRBD1. V lost 2 bases, J lost 2 bases, and 8 bases stayed unmatched. The germline gives CDR1 MDHEN, CDR2 SYDVKM. The CDR3 spans 16 residues. CDR3 in amino acids: CASSLPHGQGAYEQYF. The CDR3 DNA reads as TGTGCCAGCAGTTTACCCCACGGACAGGGTGCCTACGAGCAGTACTTC.

The rearrangement joins TRBV5-6 to TRBJ2-7, with 10 positions matching TRBD2. The CDR3 spans 17 residues. Losses at the gene ends were 4 bases for V and 4 bases for J; bases not matched to a gene: 14. CDR1 and CDR2 from the germline V gene are SGHDT and YYEEEE. The CDR3 DNA follows: TGTGCCAGCAGCCCAATTGAAGCGGGAGGGCCCTTTTACGAGCAGTACTTC. Its protein is CASSPIEAGGPFYEQYF. Variable domain in full (rest from reference TRBV5-6 and TRBJ2-7): DAGVTQSPTHLIKTRGQQVTLRCSPKSGHDTVSWYQQALGQGPQFIFQYYEEEERQRGNFPDRFSGHQFPNYSSELNVNALLLGDSALYLCASSPIEAGGPFYEQYFGPGTRLTVT.

The V gene is TRBV7-9, the J gene TRBJ2-7; 12 bases align to TRBD2. After removal of 4 bases from V and 2 bases from J, the junction contained 9 bases not matched to a gene. CDR1 SEHNR and CDR2 FQNEAQ come from the germline V gene (reference sequence). The CDR3 sequence is 17 residues long. The CDR3 here is CASSSTSGSQVTYEQYF. CDR3 nucleotide sequence: TGTGCCAGCAGCTCGACTAGCGGGAGCCAAGTTACCTACGAGCAGTACTTC.

The rearrangement joins TRBV29-1 to TRBJ2-7; 12 nucleotides match TRBD1. With 6 bases clipped from V and 4 bases from J, the junction kept 10 bases outside the gene matches. The CDR3 is 15 residues long. Germline V gives CDR1 SQVTM, CDR2 ANQGSEA. As DNA, the CDR3 is TGCAGCGTCGTTCCCGGGACAGGGGGCAAATACGAGCAGTACTTC. Protein product: CSVVPGTGGKYEQYF.

On this clone: Other DNA variants within this sample encode the same CDR3. The genes are TRBV28 and TRBJ1-1; TRBD1 matches 7 bases. V lost 6 bases to trimming and J lost 8 bases; unmatched junction nucleotides: 3. This CDR3 contains 11 residues. The germline V gene has CDR1 MDHEN and CDR2 SYDVKM. CDR3 coding DNA: TGTGCCAGCAGCCCGGACAGGGAAGCTTTCTTT. It is translated as CASSPDREAFF.

The gene calls are TRBV7-9 and TRBJ2-1; TRBD2 agrees at 7 bases. V dropped 5 bases and J dropped 0; count of bases not matched to a gene: 4. Looked up from germline, CDR1 is SEHNR and CDR2 is FQNEAQ (reference sequence). This CDR3 comprises 15 residues. CDR3 sequence (DNA): TGTGCCAGCAGCCGCGGGGGAGGCTCCTACAATGAGCAGTTCTTC. This sequence encodes CASSRGGGSYNEQFF.

The rearrangement uses TRBV11-2 and TRBJ2-7; TRBD2 aligns across 13 bases. J lost 4 bases, V lost 5 bases, and 14 bases had no gene match. Per the germline V gene, CDR1 is SGHAT and CDR2 is FQNNGV. The CDR3 has 18 amino acids. The CDR3 loop is CASSGPSGLAGSVYEQYF. Written as DNA, the CDR3 is TGTGCCAGCAGCGGGCCTTCGGGACTAGCGGGATCGGTATACGAGCAGTACTTC.

The chain uses TRBV6-1 and TRBJ2-7; TRBD1 matches 7 bases. The germline V gene encodes CDR1 MNHNS and CDR2 SASEGT. The V and J ends lost 2 bases and 3 bases, in that order; junction bases with no gene match: 7. The CDR3 consists of 15 residues. The CDR3: CASSEPRQGHYEQYF. Written as DNA, the CDR3 is TGTGCCAGCAGTGAACCCCGACAGGGCCACTACGAGCAGTACTTC.

This CDR3 is CASSLRTSGTNEQFF. CDR3 bases: TGTGCCAGCAGCCTCAGGACTAGCGGAACAAATGAGCAGTTCTTC. This chain uses TRBV5-4 with TRBJ2-1; 10 bases map to TRBD2. Germline loops: CDR1 SGHNT, CDR2 YYREEE (reference sequence). With 4 bases clipped from V and 7 bases from J, the junction kept 8 bases outside the gene matches. This CDR3 is built from 15 residues.

The J gene is TRBJ2-3, the V gene TRBV5-4; tentative D call: TRBD2 (5 bases). The CDR3 extends over 19 amino acids. V lost 4 bases to trimming and J lost 3 bases, with 27 bases between them. In germline, CDR1 is SGHNT, CDR2 YYREEE (reference sequence). This CDR3 is CASSLAWASRSSWTDTQYF. The CDR3 DNA follows: TGTGCCAGCAGCCTGGCGTGGGCTAGCAGGAGTAGTTGGACAGATACGCAGTATTTT.

This clone was seen a single time. The genes are TRBV6-4 and TRBJ2-3, with D possibly TRBD1 on 5 matching bases. The CDR3 covers 14 residues. Germline lookup yields CDR1 MRHNA and CDR2 SNTAGT. Trimming pared 7 bases from V and 9 bases from J, leaving 20 bases between. In DNA form, the CDR3 reads TGTGCCAGCAAGACAGCCCCTACCGAGGACACGCAGTATTTT. Encoded protein: CASKTAPTEDTQYF.